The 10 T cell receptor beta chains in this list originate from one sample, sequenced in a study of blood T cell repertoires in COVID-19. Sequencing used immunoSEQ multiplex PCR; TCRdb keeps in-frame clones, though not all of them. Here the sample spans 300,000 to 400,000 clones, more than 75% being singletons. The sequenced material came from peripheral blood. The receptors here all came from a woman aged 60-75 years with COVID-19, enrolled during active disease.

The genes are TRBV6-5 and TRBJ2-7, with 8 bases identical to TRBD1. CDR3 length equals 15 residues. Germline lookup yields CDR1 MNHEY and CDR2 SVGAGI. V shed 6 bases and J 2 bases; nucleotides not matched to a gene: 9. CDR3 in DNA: TGTGCCAGCAGAGTTGGACAGGGTGGAACCTACGAGCAGTACTTC. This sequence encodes CASRVGQGGTYEQYF.

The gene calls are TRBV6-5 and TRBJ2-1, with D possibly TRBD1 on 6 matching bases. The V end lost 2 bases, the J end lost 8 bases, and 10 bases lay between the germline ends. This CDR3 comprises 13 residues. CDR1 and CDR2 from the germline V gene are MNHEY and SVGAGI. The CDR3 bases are TGTGCCAGCAGTTACGGGTACAGGGATGAGCAGTTCTTC. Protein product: CASSYGYRDEQFF.

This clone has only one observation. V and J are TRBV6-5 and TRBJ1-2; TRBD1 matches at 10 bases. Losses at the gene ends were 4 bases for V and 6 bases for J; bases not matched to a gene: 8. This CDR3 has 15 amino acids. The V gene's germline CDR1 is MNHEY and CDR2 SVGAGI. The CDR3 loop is CASSSTGGSRHGYTF. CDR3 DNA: TGTGCCAGCAGTTCGACAGGGGGCAGTCGGCATGGCTACACCTTC.

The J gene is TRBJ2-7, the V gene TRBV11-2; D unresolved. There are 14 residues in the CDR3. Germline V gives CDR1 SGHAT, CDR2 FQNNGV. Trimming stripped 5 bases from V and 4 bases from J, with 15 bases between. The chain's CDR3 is CASSTRGAQYEQYF. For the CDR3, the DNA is TGTGCCAGCAGCACCCGCGGAGCCCAGTACGAGCAGTACTTC.

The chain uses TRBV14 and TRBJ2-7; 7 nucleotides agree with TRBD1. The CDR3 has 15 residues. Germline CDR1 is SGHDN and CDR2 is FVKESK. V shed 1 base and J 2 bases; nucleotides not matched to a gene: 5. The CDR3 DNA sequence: TGTGCCAGCAGCCAAGCCCTCGGACAGGCCTACGAGCAGTACTTC. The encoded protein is CASSQALGQAYEQYF.

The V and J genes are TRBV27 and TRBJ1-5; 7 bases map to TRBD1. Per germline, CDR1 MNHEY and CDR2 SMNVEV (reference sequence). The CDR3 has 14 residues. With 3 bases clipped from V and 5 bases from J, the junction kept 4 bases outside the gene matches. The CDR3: CASSLSTGDQPQHF. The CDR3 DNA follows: TGTGCCAGCAGTTTGTCCACAGGGGATCAGCCCCAGCATTTT.

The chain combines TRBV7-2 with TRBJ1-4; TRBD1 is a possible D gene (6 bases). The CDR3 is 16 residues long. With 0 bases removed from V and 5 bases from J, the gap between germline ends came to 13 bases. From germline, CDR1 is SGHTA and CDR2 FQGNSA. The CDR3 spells CASSLAQGGINEKLFF. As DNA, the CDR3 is TGTGCCAGCAGCTTAGCGCAAGGGGGTATCAATGAAAAACTGTTTTTT.

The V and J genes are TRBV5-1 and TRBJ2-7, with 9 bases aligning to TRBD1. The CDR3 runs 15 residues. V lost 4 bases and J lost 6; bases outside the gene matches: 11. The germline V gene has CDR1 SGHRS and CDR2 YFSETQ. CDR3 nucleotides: TGCGCCAGCAGCCCCACACAGGGGGCTGGCGGCGAGCAGTACTTC. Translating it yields CASSPTQGAGGEQYF.

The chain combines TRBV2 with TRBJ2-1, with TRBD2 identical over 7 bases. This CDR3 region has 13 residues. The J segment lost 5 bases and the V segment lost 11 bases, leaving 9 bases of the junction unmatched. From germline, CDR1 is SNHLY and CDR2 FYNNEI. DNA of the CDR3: TGTGCCCTAGCGGCGGGGCAGCACAATGAGCAGTTCTTC. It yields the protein CALAAGQHNEQFF.

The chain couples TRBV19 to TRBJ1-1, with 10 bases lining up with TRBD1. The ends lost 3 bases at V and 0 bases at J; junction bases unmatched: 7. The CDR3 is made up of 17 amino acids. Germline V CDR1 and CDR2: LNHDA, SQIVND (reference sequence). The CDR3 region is CASSIGGTGVVNTEAFF. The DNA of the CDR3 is TGTGCCAGTAGTATTGGGGGGACAGGGGTCGTGAACACTGAAGCTTTCTTT.